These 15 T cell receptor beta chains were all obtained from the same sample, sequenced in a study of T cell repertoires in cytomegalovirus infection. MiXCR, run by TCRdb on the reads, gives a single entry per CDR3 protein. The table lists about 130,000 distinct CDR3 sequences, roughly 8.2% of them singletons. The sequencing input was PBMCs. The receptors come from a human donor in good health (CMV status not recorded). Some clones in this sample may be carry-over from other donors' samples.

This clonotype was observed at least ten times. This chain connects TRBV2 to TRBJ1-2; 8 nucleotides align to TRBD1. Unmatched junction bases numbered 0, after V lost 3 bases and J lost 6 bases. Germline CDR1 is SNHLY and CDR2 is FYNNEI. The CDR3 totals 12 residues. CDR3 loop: CASSETGDGYTF. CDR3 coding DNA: TGTGCCAGCAGTGAGACAGGGGATGGCTACACCTTC.

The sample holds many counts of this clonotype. CDR3 in DNA: TGTGCCAGCAGCTTAGGGGCGCCAGGGTGGTATGGCTACACCTTC. Residues: CASSLGAPGWYGYTF. The V and J genes are TRBV7-2 and TRBJ1-2; D perhaps matches TRBD1 (5 bases). CDR1 SGHTA and CDR2 FQGNSA come from the germline V gene. V was cut by 1 base and J by 5 bases, with 14 bases left in between. The CDR3 loop spans 15 amino acids.

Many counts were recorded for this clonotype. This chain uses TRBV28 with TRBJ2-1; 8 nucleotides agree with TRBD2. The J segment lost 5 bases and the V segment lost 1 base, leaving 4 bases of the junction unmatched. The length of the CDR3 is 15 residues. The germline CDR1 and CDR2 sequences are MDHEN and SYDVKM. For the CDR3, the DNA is TGTGCCAGCAGTTTATTCGGGGGGGAGCACAATGAGCAGTTCTTC. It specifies CASSLFGGEHNEQFF.

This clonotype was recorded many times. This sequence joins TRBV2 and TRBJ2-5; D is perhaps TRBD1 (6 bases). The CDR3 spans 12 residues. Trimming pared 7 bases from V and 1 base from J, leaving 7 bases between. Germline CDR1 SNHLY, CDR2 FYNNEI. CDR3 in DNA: TGTGCCAGCAACAGGGCCCAAGAGACCCAGTACTTC. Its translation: CASNRAQETQYF. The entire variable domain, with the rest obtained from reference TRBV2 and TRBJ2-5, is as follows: EPEVTQTPSHQVTQMGQEVILRCVPISNHLYFYWYRQILGQKVEFLVSFYNNEISEKSEIFDDQFSVERPDGSNFTLKIRSTKLEDSAMYFCASNRAQETQYFGPGTRLLVL.

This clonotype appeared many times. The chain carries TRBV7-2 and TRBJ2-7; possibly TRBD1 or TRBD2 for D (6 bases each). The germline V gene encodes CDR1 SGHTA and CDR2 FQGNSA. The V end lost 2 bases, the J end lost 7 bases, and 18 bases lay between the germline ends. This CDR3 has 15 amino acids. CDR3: CASSLLGGAPREQYF. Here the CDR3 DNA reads TGTGCCAGCAGCTTACTCGGGGGCGCCCCTAGGGAGCAGTACTTC. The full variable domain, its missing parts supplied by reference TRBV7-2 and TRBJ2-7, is GAGVSQSPSNKVTEKGKDVELRCDPISGHTALYWYRQSLGQGLEFLIYFQGNSAPDKSGLPSDRFSAERTGGSVSTLTIQRTQQEDSAVYLCASSLLGGAPREQYFGPGTRLTVT.

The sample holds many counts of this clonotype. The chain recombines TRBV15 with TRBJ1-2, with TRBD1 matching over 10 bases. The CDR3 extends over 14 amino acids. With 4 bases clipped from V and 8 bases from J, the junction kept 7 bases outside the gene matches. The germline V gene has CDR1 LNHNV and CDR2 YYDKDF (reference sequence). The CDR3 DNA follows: TGTGCCACCAGCATAGACAGGGGGCCTCAGGGCTACACCTTC. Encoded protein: CATSIDRGPQGYTF.

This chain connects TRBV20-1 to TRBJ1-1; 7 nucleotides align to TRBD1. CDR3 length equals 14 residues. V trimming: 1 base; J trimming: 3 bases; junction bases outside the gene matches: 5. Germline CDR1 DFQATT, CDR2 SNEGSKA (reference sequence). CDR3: CSARGAGGDTEAFF. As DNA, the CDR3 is TGCAGTGCTAGAGGGGCAGGGGGGGACACTGAAGCTTTCTTT.

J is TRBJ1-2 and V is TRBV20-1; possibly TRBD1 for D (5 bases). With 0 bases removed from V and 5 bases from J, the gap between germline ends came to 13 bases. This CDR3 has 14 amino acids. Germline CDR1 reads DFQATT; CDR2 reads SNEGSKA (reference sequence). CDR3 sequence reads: CSAREGRVTYGYTF. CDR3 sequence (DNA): TGCAGTGCTAGAGAGGGCAGGGTTACGTATGGCTACACCTTC.

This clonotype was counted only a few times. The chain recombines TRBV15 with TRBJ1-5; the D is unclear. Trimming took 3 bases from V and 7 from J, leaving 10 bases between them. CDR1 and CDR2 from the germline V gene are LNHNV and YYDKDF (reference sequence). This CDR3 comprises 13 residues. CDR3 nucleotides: TGTGCCACCAGCAGGGAGAAGAAACAGCCCCAGCATTTT. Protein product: CATSREKKQPQHF.

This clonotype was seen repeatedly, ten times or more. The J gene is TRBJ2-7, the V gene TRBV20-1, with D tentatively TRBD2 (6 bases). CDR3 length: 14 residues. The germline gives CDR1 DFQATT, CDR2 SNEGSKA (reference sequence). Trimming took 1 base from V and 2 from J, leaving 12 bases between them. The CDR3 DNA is TGCAGTGCTAGAGGGCCAGGGAGGACCTACGAGCAGTACTTC. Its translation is CSARGPGRTYEQYF.

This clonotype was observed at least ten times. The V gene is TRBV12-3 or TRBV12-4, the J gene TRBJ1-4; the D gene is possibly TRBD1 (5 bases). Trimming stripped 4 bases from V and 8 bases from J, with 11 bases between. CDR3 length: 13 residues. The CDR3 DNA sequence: TGTGCCAGCAGTTCTCCGGGGGAGGAAAAACTGTTTTTT. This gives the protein CASSSPGEEKLFF.

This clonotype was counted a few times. CDR3 sequence (DNA): TGCAGTGCTGAGGGACTAGCGGGGGTGAGCTCCTACAATGAGCAGTTCTTC. This encodes CSAEGLAGVSSYNEQFF. This chain connects TRBV20-1 to TRBJ2-1, with 14 bases aligning to TRBD2. After removal of 5 bases from V and 0 bases from J, the junction contained 6 bases not matched to a gene. The CDR3 loop spans 17 amino acids. Germline CDR1 reads DFQATT; CDR2 reads SNEGSKA (reference sequence).

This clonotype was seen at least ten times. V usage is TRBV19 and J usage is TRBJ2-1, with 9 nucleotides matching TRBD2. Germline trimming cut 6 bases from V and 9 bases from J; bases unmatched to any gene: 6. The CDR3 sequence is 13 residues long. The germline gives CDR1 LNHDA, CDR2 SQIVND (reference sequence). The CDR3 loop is CASRAGGPGEQFF. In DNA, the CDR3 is TGTGCCAGTAGGGCGGGGGGGCCCGGTGAGCAGTTCTTC.

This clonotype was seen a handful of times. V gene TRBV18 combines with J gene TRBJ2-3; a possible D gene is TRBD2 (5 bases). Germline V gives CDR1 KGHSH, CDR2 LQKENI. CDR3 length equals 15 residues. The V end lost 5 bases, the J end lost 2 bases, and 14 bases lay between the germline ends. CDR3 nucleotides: TGTGCCAGCTCATCAATAACGGGGTTCACAGATACGCAGTATTTT. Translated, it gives CASSSITGFTDTQYF. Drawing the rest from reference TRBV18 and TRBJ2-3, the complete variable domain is NAGVMQNPRHLVRRRGQEARLRCSPMKGHSHVYWYRQLPEEGLKFMVYLQKENIIDESGMPKERFSAEFPKEGPSILRIQQVVRGDSAAYFCASSSITGFTDTQYFGPGTRLTVL.

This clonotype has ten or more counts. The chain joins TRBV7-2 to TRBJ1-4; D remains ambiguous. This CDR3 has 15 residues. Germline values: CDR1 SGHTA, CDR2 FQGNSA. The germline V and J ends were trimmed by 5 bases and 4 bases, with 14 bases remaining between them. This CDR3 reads CASSRQTSINEKLFF. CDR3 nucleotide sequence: TGTGCCAGCAGCCGACAAACAAGTATTAATGAAAAACTGTTTTTT. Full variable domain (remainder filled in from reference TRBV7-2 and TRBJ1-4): GAGVSQSPSNKVTEKGKDVELRCDPISGHTALYWYRQSLGQGLEFLIYFQGNSAPDKSGLPSDRFSAERTGGSVSTLTIQRTQQEDSAVYLCASSRQTSINEKLFFGSGTQLSVL.